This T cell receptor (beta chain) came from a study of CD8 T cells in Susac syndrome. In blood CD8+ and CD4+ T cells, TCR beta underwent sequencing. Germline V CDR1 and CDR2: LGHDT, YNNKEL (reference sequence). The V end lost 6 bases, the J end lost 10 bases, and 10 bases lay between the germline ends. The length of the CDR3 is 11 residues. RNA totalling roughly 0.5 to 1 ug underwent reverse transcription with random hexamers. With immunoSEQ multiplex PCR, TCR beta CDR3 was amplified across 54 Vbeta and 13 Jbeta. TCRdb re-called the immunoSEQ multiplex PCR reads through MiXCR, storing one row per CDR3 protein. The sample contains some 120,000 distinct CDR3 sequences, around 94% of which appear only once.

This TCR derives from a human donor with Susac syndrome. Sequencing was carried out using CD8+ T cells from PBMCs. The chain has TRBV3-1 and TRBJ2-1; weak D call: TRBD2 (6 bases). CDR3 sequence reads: CASRVAGEQFF. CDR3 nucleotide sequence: TGTGCCAGCAGGGTGGCGGGGGAGCAGTTCTTC.